The rows below give T cell receptor beta chains drawn from one sample of a study of regulatory T cells in long-lasting Graves disease. TCRdb analysed the multiplex PCR reads with MiXCR anew, one entry per CDR3 protein. The sample has hundreds of thousands of distinct CDR3 sequences, approximately 13% seen once. A further study also used this sample, focusing on T cells in Graves' hyperthyroidism and ophthalmopathy.

The starting material was peripheral blood mononuclear cells (PBMCs), obtained at new diagnosis, from a patient treated with antithyroid drugs. These receptors originate from a man younger than 45 with Graves disease. CDR3s include the opening cysteine and the closing phenylalanine or tryptophan. The D gene is left open where the match is weak. Only some rows state a clone size, as once, few, many or a class for expanded clones.

D | size | J | length | V | CDR3 | DNA
TRBD1 | . | TRBJ1-1 | 14 | TRBV19 | CASSMGTVNTEAFF | TGTGCCAGTAGTATGGGGACAGTGAACACTGAAGCTTTCTTT
. | . | TRBJ2-5 | 14 | TRBV12-3/TRBV12-4 | CASSFFQGQETQYF | TGTGCCAGCAGTTTTTTCCAGGGCCAAGAGACCCAGTACTTC
. | many | TRBJ2-7 | 15 | TRBV7-2 | CASSLLGTAFAEQYF | TGTGCCAGCAGCTTATTAGGCACGGCCTTCGCCGAGCAGTACTTC
. | many | TRBJ2-3 | 13 | TRBV3-1 | CASSLSYGDTQYF | TGTGCCAGCAGCTTAAGTTACGGGGATACGCAGTATTTT
. | few | TRBJ2-3 | 15 | TRBV10-3 | CAISEGRRSTDTQYF | TGTGCCATCAGTGAGGGTCGCAGATCCACAGATACGCAGTATTTT
TRBD2 | many | TRBJ2-3 | 14 | TRBV6-1 | CASSSLAGRDTQYF | TGTGCCAGCAGCTCACTAGCGGGAAGAGATACGCAGTATTTT
. | few | TRBJ1-1 | 15 | TRBV7-2 | CASSPRTAGNTEAFF | TGTGCCAGCAGCCCTCGGACAGCTGGGAACACTGAAGCTTTCTTT
TRBD1 | few | TRBJ2-4 | 17 | TRBV6-5 | CASSYGAGGPAKNIQYF | TGTGCCAGCAGTTACGGGGCAGGGGGCCCAGCCAAAAACATTCAGTACTTC
TRBD2 | . | TRBJ2-7 | 14 | TRBV20-1 | CSAPRTSGADEQYF | TGCAGTGCTCCTCGGACTAGCGGGGCGGACGAGCAGTACTTC
TRBD2 | few | TRBJ2-5 | 14 | TRBV19 | CASSTTGGTETQYF | TGTGCCAGTAGTACGACGGGAGGGACGGAGACCCAGTACTTC
. | few | TRBJ2-7 | 15 | TRBV5-1 | CASSPWDPRTYEQYF | TGCGCCAGCAGCCCGTGGGACCCGAGAACCTACGAGCAGTACTTC
. | many | TRBJ2-7 | 15 | TRBV29-1 | CSVQGSMGGGYEQYF | TGCAGCGTACAGGGGTCCATGGGGGGGGGATACGAGCAGTACTTC
. | few | TRBJ1-3 | 12 | TRBV3-1 | CASSNRVNTIYF | TGTGCCAGCAGCAACAGGGTTAATACCATATATTTT
. | many | TRBJ1-1 | 10 | TRBV20-1 | CSAMNTEAFF | TGCAGTGCGATGAACACTGAAGCTTTCTTT
TRBD2 | many | TRBJ2-1 | 16 | TRBV7-2 | CASSLGLAGGTGEQFF | TGTGCCAGCAGCCTTGGACTAGCGGGAGGAACGGGTGAGCAGTTCTTC
TRBD2 | many | TRBJ2-3 | 15 | TRBV12-3/TRBV12-4 | CASSLEGGSADTQYF | TGTGCCAGCAGTTTAGAAGGCGGGAGCGCAGATACGCAGTATTTT
TRBD2 | many | TRBJ2-3 | 18 | TRBV20-1 | CSASGPGTSGRTLDTQYF | TGCAGTGCTAGTGGTCCCGGGACTAGCGGGAGAACCCTAGATACGCAGTATTTT
. | . | TRBJ2-3 | 15 | TRBV27 | CASSLSGTNPDTQYF | TGTGCCAGCAGTCTTTCCGGAACAAATCCAGATACGCAGTATTTT
. | many | TRBJ1-2 | 13 | TRBV25-1 | CASKSPEKYGYTF | TGTGCCAGCAAGTCCCCGGAGAAGTATGGCTACACCTTC
. | many | TRBJ1-2 | 13 | TRBV7-8 | CASSLGRSYGYTF | TGTGCCAGCAGCTTAGGGAGGAGCTATGGCTACACCTTC
. | few | TRBJ2-3 | 11 | TRBV27 | CASSPPPVQYF | TGTGCCAGCAGTCCTCCTCCTGTGCAGTATTTT
. | many | TRBJ2-3 | 12 | TRBV20-1 | CSARSGADTQYF | TGCAGTGCTAGGTCGGGCGCAGATACGCAGTATTTT
. | many | TRBJ1-5 | 14 | TRBV5-6 | CASSLDGGGQPQHF | TGTGCCAGCAGCTTGGACGGAGGGGGTCAGCCCCAGCATTTT
. | many | TRBJ2-2 | 13 | TRBV6-1 | CASRVDSYGELFF | TGTGCCAGCAGGGTCGACAGTTACGGGGAGCTGTTTTTT
. | . | TRBJ2-5 | 14 | TRBV20-1 | CSAVSGLKQETQYF | TGCAGTGCTGTCAGCGGGCTCAAACAAGAGACCCAGTACTTC
TRBD2 | . | TRBJ2-5 | 15 | TRBV11-2 | CASSQGGLAQETQYF | TGTGCCAGCAGCCAAGGGGGACTAGCGCAAGAGACCCAGTACTTC
. | many | TRBJ1-5 | 14 | TRBV20-1 | CSAQAGKGNQPQHF | TGCAGTGCCCAGGCAGGGAAGGGCAATCAGCCCCAGCATTTT
. | . | TRBJ1-2 | 12 | TRBV29-1 | CSVEKGNYGYTF | TGCAGCGTTGAAAAAGGGAACTATGGCTACACCTTC
. | many | TRBJ1-5 | 14 | TRBV5-5 | CASSFTDTNQPQHF | TGTGCCAGCAGCTTTACAGATACCAATCAGCCCCAGCATTTT
. | many | TRBJ1-2 | 13 | TRBV19 | CASSIGANYGYTF | TGTGCCAGTAGTATTGGGGCCAACTATGGCTACACCTTC
. | few | TRBJ1-5 | 15 | TRBV19 | CASRVGGSSNQPQHF | TGTGCCAGTAGAGTCGGCGGATCTAGCAATCAGCCCCAGCATTTT
. | . | TRBJ2-4 | 15 | TRBV6-1 | CASIGQLLAKNIQYF | TGTGCCAGCATTGGGCAACTTCTAGCCAAAAACATTCAGTACTTC
TRBD2 | few | TRBJ2-7 | 18 | TRBV18 | CASSPSVGLAGGQGEQYF | TGTGCCAGCTCACCATCCGTGGGACTAGCGGGAGGACAAGGCGAGCAGTACTTC
. | many | TRBJ1-4 | 15 | TRBV5-1 | CASSQTGPGDEKLFF | TGCGCCAGCAGCCAAACAGGGCCGGGGGACGAAAAACTGTTTTTT
. | . | TRBJ2-7 | 13 | TRBV20-1 | CSAPITDTYEQYF | TGCAGTGCCCCGATCACAGATACCTACGAGCAGTACTTC
. | . | TRBJ2-3 | 15 | TRBV20-1 | CSARGLGSVADTQYF | TGCAGTGCTAGAGGTCTCGGAAGCGTGGCAGATACGCAGTATTTT
. | many | TRBJ2-5 | 13 | TRBV9 | CASSESGQETQYF | TGTGCCAGCAGCGAGAGCGGCCAAGAGACCCAGTACTTC
TRBD2 | many | TRBJ2-1 | 18 | TRBV20-1 | CSARPTAPSGRRTNEQFF | TGCAGTGCTAGACCCACAGCCCCTAGCGGGAGGAGGACCAATGAGCAGTTCTTC
. | . | TRBJ2-4 | 15 | TRBV6-9 | CASSSGDRAKNIQYF | TGTGCCAGCAGTTCGGGGGATCGGGCCAAAAACATTCAGTACTTC
TRBD2 | many | TRBJ2-7 | 13 | TRBV20-1 | CSALGRVVREQYF | TGCAGTGCTCTTGGGAGGGTGGTCCGCGAGCAGTACTTC
. | many | TRBJ1-1 | 13 | TRBV7-9 | CASSLDSNTEAFF | TGTGCCAGCAGCCTGGACAGCAACACTGAAGCTTTCTTT
TRBD1 | few | TRBJ1-2 | 16 | TRBV5-5 | CASSTIAGTGGYGYTF | TGTGCCAGCAGCACAATCGCCGGGACAGGAGGATATGGCTACACCTTC
TRBD1 | many | TRBJ2-7 | 16 | TRBV12-3/TRBV12-4 | CASSLGRTGVFYEQYF | TGTGCCAGCAGTTTAGGCCGGACAGGGGTATTCTACGAGCAGTACTTC
TRBD1 | . | TRBJ1-6 | 17 | TRBV6-5 | CASSYSGTGVFNSPLHF | TGTGCCAGCAGTTACTCGGGGACAGGGGTTTTCAATTCACCCCTCCACTTT
TRBD1 | many | TRBJ1-1 | 15 | TRBV5-1 | CASSAQGAENTEAFF | TGCGCCAGCAGCGCCCAGGGGGCTGAGAACACTGAAGCTTTCTTT
TRBD2 | few | TRBJ2-7 | 14 | TRBV5-1 | CASSAVAGRYEQYF | TGCGCCAGCAGCGCCGTAGCGGGACGGTACGAGCAGTACTTC
TRBD1 | many | TRBJ2-7 | 15 | TRBV27 | CASSSQGNLLYEQYF | TGTGCCAGCAGTTCACAGGGGAACTTGCTCTACGAGCAGTACTTC
. | . | TRBJ1-1 | 13 | TRBV29-1 | CSVGWQVNTEAFF | TGCAGCGTTGGATGGCAGGTGAACACTGAAGCTTTCTTT
TRBD2 | many | TRBJ2-5 | 18 | TRBV9 | CASTTHPLAGGPRETQYF | TGTGCCAGCACTACACACCCTTTAGCGGGAGGGCCTAGGGAGACCCAGTACTTC
. | few | TRBJ1-1 | 13 | TRBV3-1 | CASNHGGNTEAFF | TGTGCCAGCAACCACGGGGGGAACACTGAAGCTTTCTTT
TRBD2 | many | TRBJ2-7 | 13 | TRBV2 | CASNGGVYYEQYF | TGTGCCAGCAACGGGGGGGTTTACTACGAGCAGTACTTC
. | . | TRBJ1-1 | 15 | TRBV12-3/TRBV12-4 | CASSFERSMNTEAFF | TGTGCCAGCAGTTTTGAAAGGAGTATGAACACTGAAGCTTTCTTT
TRBD1 | . | TRBJ1-6 | 14 | TRBV11-2 | CASSSWDRNSPLHF | TGTGCCAGCAGCTCGTGGGACAGGAATTCACCCCTCCACTTT
. | many | TRBJ2-3 | 13 | TRBV6-5 | CASSYKPSDTQYF | TGTGCCAGCAGTTACAAGCCTTCCGATACGCAGTATTTT